A single sample is the source of the 13 T cell receptor beta chains below, sequenced in a study of T cell responses to AZD1222 COVID-19 vaccine. TCRdb keeps only in-frame clones here, not all; method: immunoSEQ multiplex PCR. The repertoire has some 140,000 clones, 70% to 90% of them found once; the top ten carry roughly 2%. The sequenced sample was peripheral blood, obtained on day 0 of AZD1222 vaccination. These TCRs come from an adult in good health.

The gene calls are TRBV30 and TRBJ1-2, with a possible D match to TRBD1 (6 bases). This CDR3 has 14 residues. From germline, CDR1 is GTSNPN and CDR2 SVGIG (reference sequence). V lost 0 bases, J lost 2 bases, and 10 bases lay in between. The CDR3 DNA follows: TGTGCCTGGAGTGTACGAGGGGGGAACTATGGCTACACCTTC. Encoded protein: CAWSVRGGNYGYTF.

This clone was recorded once. The genes are TRBV2 and TRBJ2-7; 8 nucleotides line up with TRBD1. The CDR3 is 14 residues long. V trimming: 7 bases; J trimming: 0 bases; junction bases outside the gene matches: 5. Germline CDR1 and CDR2: SNHLY and FYNNEI. The CDR3 coding sequence is TGTGCCAGCACCCGACAGGGGCCCTCCTACGAGCAGTACTTC. Its translation: CASTRQGPSYEQYF.

CDR3 protein: CASGLTSATNEKLFF. In nucleotides, the CDR3 is TGTGCTAGTGGCCTAACCAGTGCGACTAATGAAAAACTGTTTTTT. This chain connects TRBV12-5 to TRBJ1-4; unclear D gene. The V gene's germline CDR1 is LGHNT and CDR2 FRNRAP. This CDR3 spans 15 amino acids. V lost 6 bases and J lost 2, with 13 bases in between.

V gene TRBV6-5 combines with J gene TRBJ1-1; the match to TRBD1 covers 8 bases. Trimming cost V 3 bases and J 5 bases; bases outside gene matches: 8. Germline CDR1 MNHEY, CDR2 SVGAGI. The CDR3 extends over 15 amino acids. In DNA, the CDR3 is TGTGCCAGCAGTTATGATTCAGGGGGCGGAACTGAAGCTTTCTTT. Amino acid sequence: CASSYDSGGGTEAFF.

This clone is a singleton in its sample. The rearrangement uses TRBV30 and TRBJ1-1; 7 nucleotides line up with TRBD1. Germline V gene lookup returns CDR1 GTSNPN and CDR2 SVGIG (reference sequence). V shed 3 bases, J shed 1 base, and the junction held 8 bases outside the gene matches. The CDR3 extends over 15 amino acids. The CDR3 protein is CAWSRTGTANTEAFF. CDR3 nucleotides: TGTGCCTGGAGCCGAACCGGGACAGCGAACACTGAAGCTTTCTTT.

About this clone itself: Other DNA sequences of this sample code for an identical CDR3. This chain connects TRBV18 to TRBJ1-1; 9 positions match TRBD1. The CDR3 covers 14 residues. V shed 3 bases, J shed 2 bases, and the junction held 1 base outside the gene matches. Germline CDR1 and CDR2: KGHSH and LQKENI. The CDR3 bases are TGTGCCAGCTCACCGGACAGGGGAAACACTGAAGCTTTCTTT. Translated: CASSPDRGNTEAFF.

The chain has TRBV29-1 and TRBJ2-7, with D unclear. Between the trimmed V and J ends, which lost 0 bases and 2 bases, there was a span of 11 bases. The CDR3 sequence is 14 residues long. Germline-derived CDR1 and CDR2 are SQVTM and ANQGSEA. The CDR3 reads CSVEEENSPYEQYF. The CDR3 region has the DNA TGCAGCGTTGAAGAAGAAAACAGCCCCTACGAGCAGTACTTC.

The V call is TRBV7-2, the J call TRBJ1-5; D unclear. From germline, CDR1 is SGHTA and CDR2 FQGNSA. There are 16 residues in the CDR3. The V gene lost 1 base and the J gene lost 3 bases, with 13 bases spanning the gap. CDR3 in amino acids: CASSLERAGFNQPQHF. The DNA for the CDR3 is TGTGCCAGCAGCTTAGAAAGGGCGGGGTTCAATCAGCCCCAGCATTTT.

The chain's CDR3 is CASGAGKNTEAFF. The CDR3 DNA reads as TGTGCCAGCGGGGCAGGGAAGAACACTGAAGCTTTCTTT. This sequence joins TRBV19 and TRBJ1-1; TRBD1 might be the D (5 bases). The V gene's germline CDR1 is LNHDA and CDR2 SQIVND (reference sequence). CDR3 length: 13 amino acids. V lost 9 bases and J 1 base, leaving 12 bases between the germline ends.

The CDR3 here is CASSSGTVAYWEAFF. For the CDR3, the DNA is TGTGCCAGCAGTTCCGGGACGGTAGCCTATTGGGAAGCTTTCTTT. V is TRBV6-2 or TRBV6-3 and J is TRBJ1-1; D is possibly TRBD1 (5 bases). Germline values: CDR1 MNHEY, CDR2 SVGEGT. There are 15 residues in the CDR3. V lost 4 bases and J 8 bases, leaving 20 bases between the germline ends.

The rearrangement uses TRBV27 and TRBJ2-1; no clear D gene. Deletions cut 1 base from V and 3 bases from J, with 7 bases between. CDR1 is MNHEY, CDR2 SMNVEV, per germline (reference sequence). There are 14 residues in the CDR3. The chain's CDR3 is CASSLYPSYNEQFF. CDR3 sequence (DNA): TGTGCCAGCAGTTTATACCCTAGCTACAATGAGCAGTTCTTC.

The rearrangement links TRBV4-1 to TRBJ1-6; TRBD1 aligns across 8 bases. The junction had 7 bases not matched to a gene; V was cut back by 1 base and J by 8 bases. Germline CDR1 MGHRA, CDR2 YSYEKL. There are 16 residues in the CDR3. The CDR3 reads CASSQGVNRGDSPLHF. The CDR3 nucleotides read TGCGCCAGCAGCCAAGGTGTTAACAGGGGGGATTCACCCCTCCACTTT.

The rearrangement links TRBV7-9 to TRBJ1-5; 7 bases match TRBD1. V lost 4 bases to trimming and J lost 3 bases; unmatched junction nucleotides: 12. There are 17 residues in the CDR3. Germline V gives CDR1 SEHNR, CDR2 FQNEAQ (reference sequence). CDR3 coding DNA: TGTGCCAGCAGCTCCGGCCGCGGGCAGGGGGTCAATCAGCCCCAGCATTTT. This gives the protein CASSSGRGQGVNQPQHF.